The clone carrying this TCR beta chain was observed a handful of times. No antigen is known for it. Using its own MiXCR run on the 5' RACE reads, TCRdb lists one record per CDR3 protein. Of more than 400,000 distinct CDR3 sequences listed, over 15% are singletons. This record belongs to a study of T-cell memory formation after mild COVID-19. Study-level findings and limits: Nothing confirmed that second-wave clones peaking on day 37 were specific for SARS-CoV-2. A second wave expanding day 15 to 37 was CD4+-biased; contracting clones were balanced. Cross-reactive memory appears to have joined, as suggested by some responding clones showing up in pre-infection memory.

Sequencing used PBMCs or a T cell subset sorted from them (not recorded which). This TCR came from an adult woman who had mild COVID-19 (a few samples of this study predate the infection). Cell type and time point are not known.

The DNA of the CDR3 is TGTGCCTGGAGTGGACAGGTGGGCATCGAAGCTTTCTTT. Protein: CAWSGQVGIEAFF. The chain couples TRBV30 to TRBJ1-1; a weak D match, TRBD1 (6 bases). Germline assignment: CDR1 GTSNPN and CDR2 SVGIG (reference sequence). This CDR3 contains 13 residues. V lost 1 base and J 8 bases, leaving 14 bases between the germline ends.